These 30 T cell receptor beta chains were sequenced from one sample in a study of T cell changes during pregnancy in multiple sclerosis (dated by TCRdb to 2018 to 2020). Library method: the immunoSEQ multiplex PCR assay. Imported from immuneACCESS, the table was reduced by TCRdb to in-frame sequences with V and J called. These copies leave out some clones; in studies compared against another copy, an unresolved V gene accounts for under half, and the cause of the remainder is not known. The sample data list about 52,000 clones, and more than 80% of these were observed just once. In total, the top ten clones hold about 0.37% of the sample. Material: CD4+ T cells from peripheral blood mononuclear cells, obtained before pregnancy. The source is a female donor with multiple sclerosis, enrolled in a pregnancy study.

J is TRBJ1-1 and V is TRBV5-1; possibly TRBD1 for D (6 bases). The CDR3 extends over 13 amino acids. Looked up from germline, CDR1 is SGHRS and CDR2 is YFSETQ. V lost 5 bases and J 1 base, leaving 9 bases between the germline ends. The CDR3 sequence: CASRGATNTEAFF. As DNA, the CDR3 is TGCGCCAGCAGGGGGGCGACGAACACTGAAGCTTTCTTT.

The chain uses TRBV19 and TRBJ1-5, with D uncertain. The V gene lost 5 bases and the J gene lost 3 bases, with 5 bases spanning the gap. Germline V lookup: CDR1 LNHDA, CDR2 SQIVND (reference sequence). The CDR3 extends over 12 amino acids. The CDR3 DNA sequence: TGTGCCAGTAGTCTTCTCAATCAGCCCCAGCATTTT. Its translation is CASSLLNQPQHF.

V and J are TRBV19 and TRBJ1-5; D unresolved. This CDR3 is 18 amino acids long. V dropped 7 bases and J dropped 0 bases, with 22 bases sitting between them. CDR1 and CDR2 from the germline V gene are LNHDA and SQIVND (reference sequence). CDR3 loop: CASTPPGGQSNSNQPQHF. The CDR3 nucleotides read TGTGCCAGTACCCCTCCCGGTGGGCAGTCCAATAGCAATCAGCCCCAGCATTTT.

This sequence joins TRBV10-2 and TRBJ2-5; 9 bases are a match to TRBD2. Trimming removed 5 bases from V and 2 bases from J; junction bases left unmatched: 6. The CDR3 loop spans 15 amino acids. CDR1 is WSHSY and CDR2 is SAAADI in the germline V gene. CDR3 in amino acids: CASSRGRAIQETQYF. For the CDR3, the DNA is TGCGCCAGCAGTCGCGGGAGGGCTATACAAGAGACCCAGTACTTC.

The chain links TRBV5-1 to TRBJ2-7; 12 nucleotides line up with TRBD2. The V segment lost 7 bases and the J segment 2 bases; nucleotides outside the gene matches: 10. The CDR3 totals 16 residues. Germline V lookup: CDR1 SGHRS, CDR2 YFSETQ. CDR3 sequence reads: CASRLRTSGRTYEQYF. The CDR3 nucleotides read TGCGCCAGCCGACTGAGAACTAGCGGGAGGACCTACGAGCAGTACTTC.

The chain is built from TRBV6-1 and TRBJ2-7; 7 bases are shared with TRBD1. The CDR3 runs 14 residues. Germline V gene sequence: CDR1 MNHNS, CDR2 SASEGT. J gave up 2 bases and V 4 bases, and 5 bases lay outside the gene matches. The CDR3 nucleotides are TGTGCCAGCAGTGTCAGGGGGTCCACCTACGAGCAGTACTTC. This translates into CASSVRGSTYEQYF.

This chain connects TRBV2 to TRBJ2-4; D might be TRBD2 (5 bases). V lost 5 bases, J lost 8 bases, and 13 bases lay in between. Per the germline V gene, CDR1 is SNHLY and CDR2 is FYNNEI. The CDR3 has 13 amino acids. CDR3 coding DNA: TGTGCCAGCAGTCCCCTGGCCGGGGACATTCAGTACTTC. Its protein is CASSPLAGDIQYF.

V usage is TRBV19 and J usage is TRBJ2-5; D remains unclear. Trimming removed 7 bases from V and 2 bases from J, with 14 bases in between. CDR3 size: 14 residues. In germline, CDR1 is LNHDA, CDR2 SQIVND (reference sequence). In DNA, the CDR3 is TGTGCCAGTAAGTCGAGAGTAACTCAAGAGACCCAGTACTTC. The encoded protein is CASKSRVTQETQYF.

The V call is TRBV28, the J call TRBJ1-2; no clear D gene. The germline CDR1 and CDR2 sequences are MDHEN and SYDVKM. The CDR3 runs 11 residues. V was cut by 10 bases and J by 8 bases, with 14 bases left in between. CDR3 in amino acids: CAIWTRGGYTF. The DNA of the CDR3 is TGTGCCATCTGGACTCGCGGAGGCTACACCTTC.

This CDR3 is CAWSVQLNTEAFF. The CDR3 nucleotides are TGTGCCTGGAGTGTACAGTTGAACACTGAAGCTTTCTTT. The chain is built from TRBV30 and TRBJ1-1; D remains ambiguous. The ends were cut back, 0 bases at V and 0 bases at J, with 5 bases in the middle. The CDR3 length is 13 residues. Germline CDR1 reads GTSNPN; CDR2 reads SVGIG (reference sequence).

This chain links TRBV11-2 with TRBJ2-1; 10 nucleotides agree with TRBD2. Unmatched junction bases numbered 10, after V lost 5 bases and J lost 9 bases. Germline V gene data show CDR1 as SGHAT and CDR2 as FQNNGV. The CDR3 contains 15 residues. In DNA form, the CDR3 reads TGTGCCAGCAGCCCAAGCGGGGGGGGCGTGGTTGAGCAGTTCTTC. Amino acid sequence: CASSPSGGGVVEQFF.

This chain connects TRBV11-2 to TRBJ2-4, with D unresolved. Germline CDR1 SGHAT, CDR2 FQNNGV. The V end was cut by 3 bases, the J end by 0 bases, with 15 bases between. This CDR3 spans 17 amino acids. CDR3 region: CASSLTSLVLAKNIQYF. CDR3 in DNA: TGTGCCAGCAGCTTGACATCGTTGGTGCTAGCCAAAAACATTCAGTACTTC.

The chain carries TRBV5-1 and TRBJ2-2; 15 bases agree with TRBD2. V lost 1 base, J lost 2 bases, and 3 bases stayed unmatched. The CDR3 has 18 residues. Germline lookup yields CDR1 SGHRS and CDR2 YFSETQ. The CDR3 DNA is TGCGCCAGCAGCTTGAGGACTAGCGGGAGGGCCAACACCGGGGAGCTGTTTTTT. Its protein is CASSLRTSGRANTGELFF.

The chain carries TRBV25-1 and TRBJ2-1, with D uncertain. Trimming left V 3 bases short and J 6 bases short, with 9 bases between. The CDR3 runs 13 residues. Germline V CDR1 and CDR2: MGHDK, SYGVNS. This CDR3 reads CASSEYGVNEQFF. CDR3 nucleotide sequence: TGTGCCAGCAGTGAGTACGGAGTCAATGAGCAGTTCTTC.

The chain links TRBV6-6 to TRBJ2-2; D is unclear. The germline gives CDR1 MNHNY, CDR2 SVGAGI (reference sequence). Trimming shortened V by 5 bases and J by 6 bases, and 10 bases separated the two germline ends. The CDR3 runs to 13 residues. Here the CDR3 DNA reads TGTGCCAGCAGTGCAACGGTGGCCGGGGAGCTGTTTTTT. Protein: CASSATVAGELFF.

The chain is built from TRBV10-1 and TRBJ1-2; unclear D gene. The CDR3 is 17 residues long. Germline loops: CDR1 WNHNN, CDR2 SYGVQD (reference sequence). V lost 4 bases and J 3 bases, leaving 21 bases between the germline ends. The CDR3 sequence: CASSGTVPEMGYYGYTF. The DNA for the CDR3 is TGCGCCAGCAGTGGAACGGTTCCAGAGATGGGCTACTATGGCTACACCTTC.

The V gene is TRBV28, the J gene TRBJ2-7, with D possibly being TRBD1 (6 bases). This CDR3 is built from 15 residues. V dropped 1 base and J dropped 2 bases, with 12 bases sitting between them. The germline CDR1 and CDR2 sequences are MDHEN and SYDVKM. CDR3 sequence: CASSLYTGPTYEQYF. For the CDR3, the DNA is TGTGCCAGCAGTTTATATACAGGGCCCACCTACGAGCAGTACTTC.

The chain carries TRBV4-1 and TRBJ2-7; D might be TRBD1 (6 bases). This CDR3 has 13 residues. V shed 2 bases and J shed 1 base, with 6 bases lying between them. Per the germline V gene, CDR1 is MGHRA and CDR2 is YSYEKL. DNA of the CDR3: TGCGCCAGCAGCCAAACAGGGTCCTACGAGCAGTACTTC. Translation: CASSQTGSYEQYF.

This clone came up once. The chain joins TRBV28 to TRBJ1-4; D perhaps matches TRBD1 (6 bases). CDR1 and CDR2 from the germline V gene are MDHEN and SYDVKM. V was cut by 5 bases and J by 10 bases, with 20 bases left in between. This CDR3 is built from 15 residues. CDR3 coding DNA: TGTGCCAGCAGTCTGACAGGCCCTCCGTTTGGAAAACTGTTTTTT. Its translation: CASSLTGPPFGKLFF.

The genes are TRBV6-4 and TRBJ2-7, with a tentative D call TRBD1 (5 bases). Per the germline V gene, CDR1 is MRHNA and CDR2 is SNTAGT. V shed 0 bases and J shed 4 bases, with 19 bases lying between them. CDR3 length: 17 amino acids. The CDR3 here is CASSDSGYRSARYEQYF. The CDR3 region has the DNA TGTGCCAGCAGTGACTCGGGATACAGGAGCGCTCGATACGAGCAGTACTTC.

The chain combines TRBV4-1 with TRBJ1-3, with 7 bases fitting TRBD1. The CDR3 is 18 residues long. Germline CDR1 MGHRA, CDR2 YSYEKL. Trimming took 0 bases from V and 0 from J; bases not matched to a gene: 8. CDR3 coding DNA: TGCGCCAGCAGCCAAGAAGGAGCGGACAGGAGCTCTGGAAACACCATATATTTT. Translated: CASSQEGADRSSGNTIYF.

The chain combines TRBV30 with TRBJ2-1; 10 bases fit TRBD2. This CDR3 region has 12 residues. CDR1 and CDR2 (germline): GTSNPN, SVGIG (reference sequence). Trimming cost V 5 bases and J 9 bases; bases outside gene matches: 4. The CDR3 nucleotides are TGTGCCTGGGAGACTAGCGGGCTTGAGCAGTTCTTC. It codes for CAWETSGLEQFF.

The table lists this clone with a few counts. V gene TRBV5-4 combines with J gene TRBJ1-2, with 9 bases aligning to TRBD1. The trim removed 1 base at V and 7 bases at J, leaving 5 bases unmatched. The CDR3 contains 14 residues. The germline gives CDR1 SGHNT, CDR2 YYREEE (reference sequence). CDR3 loop: CASSLRGQGSGYTF. As DNA, the CDR3 is TGTGCCAGCAGCTTGAGGGGACAGGGAAGTGGCTACACCTTC.

The V call is TRBV10-1, the J call TRBJ2-7; D uncertain. CDR1 is WNHNN and CDR2 is SYGVQD in the germline V gene (reference sequence). This CDR3 spans 15 amino acids. Trimming took 4 bases from V and 1 from J, leaving 14 bases between them. DNA of the CDR3: TGCGCCAGCAGTGGAGGCCCTGATAATTCCTACGAGCAGTACTTC. Translated: CASSGGPDNSYEQYF.

This clone was found once. The rearrangement uses TRBV5-1 and TRBJ2-1; 14 bases align to TRBD2. V lost 5 bases to trimming and J lost 4 bases; unmatched junction nucleotides: 8. Per germline, CDR1 SGHRS and CDR2 YFSETQ. CDR3 size: 17 residues. This chain's CDR3 is CASSFAGLAGVYNEQFF. In nucleotides, the CDR3 is TGCGCCAGCAGTTTTGCGGGACTAGCGGGAGTATACAATGAGCAGTTCTTC. The whole variable domain, filled in from reference TRBV5-1 and TRBJ2-1, reads KAGVTQTPRYLIKTRGQQVTLSCSPISGHRSVSWYQQTPGQGLQFLFEYFSETQRNKGNFPGRFSGRQFSNSRSEMNVSTLELGDSALYLCASSFAGLAGVYNEQFFGPGTRLTVL.

The rearrangement uses TRBV10-3 and TRBJ2-7; 14 bases fit TRBD2. The CDR3 loop spans 16 amino acids. V lost 5 bases and J lost 5; bases outside the gene matches: 8. The germline CDR1 and CDR2 sequences are ENHRY and SYGVKD. The CDR3 loop reads CAISLEGTSGSHEQYF. For the CDR3, the DNA is TGTGCCATCAGTCTAGAAGGGACTAGCGGGAGTCACGAGCAGTACTTC.

As DNA, the CDR3 is TGCGCCAGCAGAGCCGGGACTAGCGGCACAGATACGCAGTATTTT. Its translation is CASRAGTSGTDTQYF. The chain carries TRBV10-2 and TRBJ2-3; TRBD2 agrees at 10 bases. CDR3 length: 15 amino acids. The J segment lost 1 base and the V segment lost 6 bases, leaving 4 bases of the junction unmatched. Germline V gene data show CDR1 as WSHSY and CDR2 as SAAADI.

The rearrangement uses TRBV5-1 and TRBJ2-5, with 15 bases lining up with TRBD2. The CDR3 runs to 16 residues. Germline V gene sequence: CDR1 SGHRS, CDR2 YFSETQ. Germline trimming cut 4 bases from V and 5 bases from J; bases unmatched to any gene: 6. In DNA form, the CDR3 reads TGCGCCAGCAGCCTCGGACTAGCGGGAGGGGACGAGACCCAGTACTTC. It specifies CASSLGLAGGDETQYF.

V is TRBV11-2 and J is TRBJ2-7; D is possibly TRBD2 (5 bases). Trimming removed 5 bases at V and 0 bases at J, with 14 bases between. CDR1 and CDR2 (germline): SGHAT, FQNNGV. The CDR3 sequence is 15 residues long. In DNA, the CDR3 is TGTGCCAGCAGCACAACTAGAATCCGCTCCTACGAGCAGTACTTC. Translating it yields CASSTTRIRSYEQYF.

This chain uses TRBV7-2 with TRBJ2-5, with TRBD1 matching over 7 bases. Germline V CDR1 and CDR2: SGHTA, FQGNSA. CDR3 length: 13 residues. V lost 4 bases, J lost 6 bases, and 5 bases stayed unmatched. The CDR3 nucleotides are TGTGCCAGCAGCTCAAACAGGGGACAGACCCAGTACTTC. It yields the protein CASSSNRGQTQYF.